This T cell receptor (beta chain) was captured in a study of blood T cell repertoires in COVID-19. Study summary: The United States, Italy and Spain provided the acute and convalescent COVID-19 samples. T cells, B-cell-depleted T cells, or PBMCs provided the cDNA or gDNA that served as material.

TCRdb's table, derived via immunoSEQ multiplex PCR, lists solely in-frame clones and lacks some. There are about 210,000 clones in the sample; roughly 82% occur only once, and roughly 10% lies in the top ten. Germline values: CDR1 MNHEY, CDR2 SVGEGT. The CDR3 runs 17 residues. Trimming at V came to 6 bases and at J to 8 bases, leaving 11 bases not matched to a gene. Input material: peripheral blood. The rearrangement links TRBV6-2 or TRBV6-3 to TRBJ2-3, with 16 bases fitting TRBD2. This receptor was identified in a man aged 50 or older with active or convalescent COVID-19. CDR3 in amino acids: CASSLWGLAGGPGTQYF. The CDR3, as DNA: TGTGCCAGCAGCCTCTGGGGACTAGCGGGGGGGCCGGGTACGCAGTATTTT.